Listed below are T cell receptor beta chains from one sample, sequenced in a study of blood T cell repertoires in COVID-19. The method was immunoSEQ multiplex PCR; TCRdb's version includes in-frame clones alone and lacks a portion of them. Counted here are 81,000 or so clones, 86% occurring once; the ten biggest clones make up 8%. Sequencing was performed on peripheral blood. The receptors were sampled from a man aged 45-60 years with active COVID-19. The CDR3 runs from the conserved cysteine through the conserved F or W. The D gene is left open where the match is weak. The listing skips clone size in some rows; elsewhere it reads once, few, many or a size class.

V gene,J gene,D gene,clone size,CDR3 DNA,CDR3 protein
TRBV7-9,TRBJ2-1,-,-,TGTGCCAGCAGCTTATCGCAGAATGAGCAGTTCTTC,CASSLSQNEQFF
TRBV7-2,TRBJ2-7,TRBD2,-,TGTGCCAGCAGCTGGGGCAGCGGGAGAACATACGAGCAGTACTTC,CASSWGSGRTYEQYF
TRBV28,TRBJ2-7,TRBD1,-,TGTGCCAGCAGTTTATTTTCGGGCAGGGGGTCCTACGAGCAGTACTTC,CASSLFSGRGSYEQYF
TRBV7-9,TRBJ2-5,-,-,TGTGCCAGCAGCTCAAGCAGGGACTCCTCGGGGCGGACCCAGTACTTC,CASSSSRDSSGRTQYF
TRBV7-8,TRBJ1-3,TRBD1,once,TGTGCCAGCAGCCGGGGACAGATAATCTCTGGAAACACCATATATTTT,CASSRGQIISGNTIYF
TRBV6-5,TRBJ2-5,-,-,TGTGCCAGCAGGGGAAACAGGGTCGAGACCCAGTACTTC,CASRGNRVETQYF
TRBV5-1,TRBJ2-7,-,-,TGCGCCAGCAGCCCTGGGGCTTCCAGGGCCAACGAGCAGTACTTC,CASSPGASRANEQYF
TRBV5-8,TRBJ2-7,-,-,TGTGCCAGCAGCTTGGATACCGGGAGCTCCTACGAGCAGTACTTC,CASSLDTGSSYEQYF
TRBV2,TRBJ1-2,-,-,TGTGCCAGCAGTGAAAGCCCCGTCCTAGGCTACACCTTC,CASSESPVLGYTF
TRBV4-3,TRBJ1-1,-,-,TGCGCCAGCAGCCAAGATTTGCGGGGGAGGAGGACTGAAGCTTTCTTT,CASSQDLRGRRTEAFF
TRBV19,TRBJ2-7,TRBD1,once,TGTGCCAGTAGTATATCCGGGACAGGCGGCAACTACGAGCAGTACTTC,CASSISGTGGNYEQYF
TRBV9,TRBJ2-1,TRBD2,-,TGTGCCAGCAGCATGGGACTAGCATCCTACAATGAGCAGTTCTTC,CASSMGLASYNEQFF
TRBV7-2,TRBJ2-2,TRBD2,once,TGTGCCAGCAGCTTAATAGCGGGAGCGGACACCGGGGAGCTGTTTTTT,CASSLIAGADTGELFF
TRBV7-9,TRBJ2-5,-,-,TGTGCCAGCAGCGCATGGTTAGGGGAAATCGGAGAGACCCAGTACTTC,CASSAWLGEIGETQYF
TRBV28,TRBJ2-3,-,-,TGTGCCAGCAGCCGCCCAGGGCAGGGGCCAGATACGCAGTATTTT,CASSRPGQGPDTQYF
TRBV18,TRBJ2-1,TRBD2,-,TGTGCCAGCTCACCCTCGAGCGGGAGCTCCTACAATGAGCAGTTCTTC,CASSPSSGSSYNEQFF